One TCR beta chain is described in this entry. The entry originates in a study of control samples from healthy donors and cancer patients. Profiling relied on immunoSEQ multiplex PCR, and the TCRdb table lists in-frame clones only, not all of them. This sample has approximately 150,000 clones, with roughly 94% found just once. There are 16 residues in the CDR3. Germline V gives CDR1 MDHEN, CDR2 SYDVKM. V lost 4 bases to trimming and J lost 0 bases, with 16 bases between them. Sequencing used blood. The V gene is TRBV28, the J gene TRBJ2-7; D ambiguous. This clonotype originated in a man in his forties in good health. In DNA, the CDR3 is TGTGCCAGCAGTTCCCCAGACGGACCCAGCTCCTACGAGCAGTACTTC. Amino acid sequence: CASSSPDGPSSYEQYF.